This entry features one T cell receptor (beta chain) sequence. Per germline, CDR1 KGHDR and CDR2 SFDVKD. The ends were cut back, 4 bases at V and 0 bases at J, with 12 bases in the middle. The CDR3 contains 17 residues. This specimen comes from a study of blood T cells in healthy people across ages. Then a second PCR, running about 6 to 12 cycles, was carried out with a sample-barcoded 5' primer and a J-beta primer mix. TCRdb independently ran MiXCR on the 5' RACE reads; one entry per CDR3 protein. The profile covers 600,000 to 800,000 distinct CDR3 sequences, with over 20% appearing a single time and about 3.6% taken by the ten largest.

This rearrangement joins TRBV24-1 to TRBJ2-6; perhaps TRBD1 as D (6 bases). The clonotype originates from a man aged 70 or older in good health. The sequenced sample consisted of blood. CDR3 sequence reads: CATSDPGHSSGANVLTF. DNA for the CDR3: TGTGCCACCAGTGACCCGGGACATTCCTCTGGGGCCAACGTCCTGACTTTC.